A selection of T cell receptor beta chains follows, all from one sample in a study of CD4 T cell repertoires in COVID-19. Measured with immunoSEQ multiplex PCR; TCRdb has only the in-frame clones, and not every one. The repertoire consists of under 8,500 clones, with 84% occurring once and the leading ten covering about 2.1%. The source material was effector memory CD4+ T cells from blood, sampled before the COVID-19 pandemic. The origin of the receptors is a human donor who had COVID-19. Each CDR3 is given with its conserved first and last residue. A D gene is named only where the DNA matches it firmly. The size entry is marked missing in some rows and otherwise reads once, few, many or a size class.

DNA	CDR3	D	length	size	V	J
TGTGCCAGCAGCTTAGATTTCTCGGGCTATGGCTACACCTTC	CASSLDFSGYGYTF	.	14	.	TRBV7-2	TRBJ1-2
TGTGCCAGCAGCACCGGGACAGCCCCCTACGAGCAGTACTTC	CASSTGTAPYEQYF	TRBD1	14	few	TRBV5-4	TRBJ2-7
TGTGCCAGCAGCTTAGGACTAGCGGGAGGGGGGCAGTACTTC	CASSLGLAGGGQYF	TRBD2	14	once	TRBV11-3	TRBJ2-7
TGTGCCAGCAGCCCTAGGACAGGGCTGACGGGAGAGACCCAGTACTTC	CASSPRTGLTGETQYF	TRBD1	16	.	TRBV7-9	TRBJ2-5
TGTGCCAGTAGTATACGGACAGGGTCAGATACGCAGTATTTT	CASSIRTGSDTQYF	TRBD1	14	.	TRBV19	TRBJ2-3
TGTGCCAGCCGGGACTACAATCAAGAGACCCAGTACTTC	CASRDYNQETQYF	TRBD2	13	.	TRBV2	TRBJ2-5
TGTGCCAGCAGTAAAACAGGGGGCGCGTATGGCTACACCTTC	CASSKTGGAYGYTF	TRBD1	14	large	TRBV6-5	TRBJ1-2
TGTGCCAGCAGCGCTGTCCCGGGACTAGCTTCCCTCGGGACCCAGTACTTC	CASSAVPGLASLGTQYF	TRBD2	17	.	TRBV5-6	TRBJ2-5
TGTGCCAGCAGTTACCTAGGAGGTTCACCCCTCCACTTT	CASSYLGGSPLHF	.	13	.	TRBV6-5	TRBJ1-6
TGTGCCAGTAGTATAGCAGGGAATCAGCCCCAGCATTTT	CASSIAGNQPQHF	.	13	.	TRBV19	TRBJ1-5
TGTGCCAGCAGCCAAGATTCCTCCCCCGACTATGGCTACACCTTC	CASSQDSSPDYGYTF	.	15	.	TRBV4-2	TRBJ1-2
TGTGCCAGCAGCGGATCACTAGCGGGAGCCTCCTACGAGCAGTACTTC	CASSGSLAGASYEQYF	TRBD2	16	.	TRBV5-5	TRBJ2-7
TGCGCCAGCAGCTTGGTCGGGATTAAAGTCCATGAGCAGTTCTTC	CASSLVGIKVHEQFF	.	15	.	TRBV5-1	TRBJ2-1
TGTGCCAGCGGGGACACGGGACTAGCATCTGGGGAGCTGTTTTTT	CASGDTGLASGELFF	TRBD2	15	.	TRBV5-4	TRBJ2-2
TGTGCCAGCAGCGTTACTAGCGGGGTCTCCAATGAGCAGTTCTTC	CASSVTSGVSNEQFF	TRBD2	15	.	TRBV9	TRBJ2-1
TGTGCCAGCACGTGGCTAGCGGGGTTGGGGGAGGATACGCAGTATTTT	CASTWLAGLGEDTQYF	TRBD2	16	.	TRBV2	TRBJ2-3
TGTGCCAGCAACGAACAGGAGAACACTGAAGCTTTCTTT	CASNEQENTEAFF	.	13	.	TRBV2	TRBJ1-1
TGTGCCACCAGCTTAGGGGGTAGCTCCTACGAGCAGTACTTC	CATSLGGSSYEQYF	.	14	.	TRBV15	TRBJ2-7
TGTGCCAGTGACAGGGCGAAGGACACTGAAGCTTTCTTT	CASDRAKDTEAFF	TRBD1	13	few	TRBV2	TRBJ1-1
TGTGCCAGCAGCCAGGACGCGCTAGGGGGTGAAGCCGGGGAGCTGTTTTTT	CASSQDALGGEAGELFF	.	17	once	TRBV4-2	TRBJ2-2
TGTGCCAGCAGTAGAGGGTTAGGAGAAAAACTGTTTTTT	CASSRGLGEKLFF	.	13	.	TRBV6-1	TRBJ1-4
TGCAGCGTTGAAGGGGACAGGGACATTCAGTACTTC	CSVEGDRDIQYF	TRBD1	12	.	TRBV29-1	TRBJ2-4
TGTGCCAGCTTTAGGGGGGGAAATAGCAATCAGCCCCAGCATTTT	CASFRGGNSNQPQHF	.	15	.	TRBV28	TRBJ1-5
TGTGCCAGCAGTCCCGGGGGACGGGTAGAGACCCAGTACTTC	CASSPGGRVETQYF	.	14	.	TRBV6-5	TRBJ2-5
TGTGCCAGCAGCAAGGGAGGACAGGGGGCCAGCGAGCAGTACTTC	CASSKGGQGASEQYF	TRBD1	15	.	TRBV11-3	TRBJ2-7
TGTGCCAGCAGCGTAATAGCGGGAGCGGGAGAGACCCAGTACTTC	CASSVIAGAGETQYF	TRBD2	15	.	TRBV9	TRBJ2-5
TGTGCCAGCAGTGAACGCAGGGGGGATCATCAGCCCCAGCATTTT	CASSERRGDHQPQHF	TRBD1	15	.	TRBV2	TRBJ1-5
TGTGCCAGCAGCACCCGGACAGGGGTCGATTACGAGCAGTACTTC	CASSTRTGVDYEQYF	TRBD1	15	.	TRBV11-2	TRBJ2-7
TGTGCCAGCAGTTCGCCAGCGGCAGCAGATACGCAGTATTTT	CASSSPAAADTQYF	.	14	.	TRBV27	TRBJ2-3
TGTGCCAGCAGCTTCTCCGGTGTCTCCTACGAGCAGTACTTC	CASSFSGVSYEQYF	.	14	.	TRBV7-8	TRBJ2-7
TGTGCCAGCAGTGAACCCACGCTAGCGGGTTCTGAGCAGTACTTC	CASSEPTLAGSEQYF	TRBD2	15	.	TRBV2	TRBJ2-7
TGTGCCAGCAGCCCAGCGAGACTAGCGGTCGGCACTAGCACAGATACGCAGTATTTT	CASSPARLAVGTSTDTQYF	TRBD2	19	.	TRBV9	TRBJ2-3
TGTGCCAGTAGTACAGGGAGGAATCAGCCCCAGCATTTT	CASSTGRNQPQHF	.	13	.	TRBV19	TRBJ1-5
TGTGCCAGCAGGGCTATAACAGGGAATGGCTACACCTTC	CASRAITGNGYTF	.	13	.	TRBV7-9	TRBJ1-2
TGTGCCAGCAGCTTCACAGGGGGGGAGTCCACTGAAGCTTTCTTT	CASSFTGGESTEAFF	TRBD1	15	.	TRBV7-9	TRBJ1-1
TGTGCCAGCAGCTGGGGCAGCCGCGAAAAACTGTTTTTT	CASSWGSREKLFF	.	13	few	TRBV7-8	TRBJ1-4
TGTGCCAGCGGGGGCGAGGGAGAGACCCAGTACTTC	CASGGEGETQYF	.	12	.	TRBV9	TRBJ2-5
TGTGCCAGCAGTGAACCACTGAGGCTTTACAATGAGCAGTTCTTC	CASSEPLRLYNEQFF	.	15	.	TRBV2	TRBJ2-1
TGTGCCAGCAGTTACGGGGGCCTCCCTATCAATCAGCCCCAGCATTTT	CASSYGGLPINQPQHF	.	16	once	TRBV6-8	TRBJ1-5
TGTGCCAGCAGCATCGGGACAGGCGGTTGGGAAAAACTGTTTTTT	CASSIGTGGWEKLFF	TRBD1	15	.	TRBV9	TRBJ1-4
TGTGCCAGCATACAGGGAAGTTGGTACAATGAGCAGTTCTTC	CASIQGSWYNEQFF	.	14	few	TRBV6-1	TRBJ2-1
TGCGCCAGCAGCTTGGATGGGCGGGAGCCCTACAATGAGCAGTTCTTC	CASSLDGREPYNEQFF	TRBD2	16	.	TRBV5-1	TRBJ2-1
TGCGCCAGCAGCTTGGACTGGCTTACGGGTACGCAGTATTTT	CASSLDWLTGTQYF	.	14	.	TRBV5-1	TRBJ2-3
TGTGCCAGTAGTATCGAAGGCGGCACCGGGGAGCTGTTTTTT	CASSIEGGTGELFF	.	14	once	TRBV19	TRBJ2-2
TGCGCCAGCAGCTTGGGGGGGCTTAGCGGGACAGATACGCAGTATTTT	CASSLGGLSGTDTQYF	.	16	.	TRBV5-1	TRBJ2-3
TGCGCCAGCCCCCCTACCGCCCAGCATTTT	CASPPTAQHF	.	10	.	TRBV5-1	TRBJ1-5
TGTGCCAGCAGTTATGACTACTCCACCGGGGAGCTGTTTTTT	CASSYDYSTGELFF	.	14	.	TRBV6-5	TRBJ2-2
TGTGCCAGCAGTGGGGGGGACCGGTACTCTGGGGCCAACGTCCTGACTTTC	CASSGGDRYSGANVLTF	TRBD2	17	.	TRBV28	TRBJ2-6
TGTGCCAGCTCACCAAGGGGAGGGGACACTGAAGCTTTCTTT	CASSPRGGDTEAFF	.	14	.	TRBV18	TRBJ1-1
TGTGCCAACGGACAGGGGCAACAAAACACCATATATTTT	CANGQGQQNTIYF	TRBD1	13	.	TRBV10-3	TRBJ1-3
TGCGCCAGCAGCTTCGGGACAGGGATCATCGGCAATGAGCAGTTCTTC	CASSFGTGIIGNEQFF	TRBD1	16	.	TRBV5-1	TRBJ2-1
TGTGCCTGGGGTGCGGGGGGGCCCCAGCATTTT	CAWGAGGPQHF	.	11	.	TRBV30	TRBJ1-5
TGCGCCAGCAGCTTGGCCGTACAGGCGAAAAAAAGCCAAGAGACCCAGTACTTC	CASSLAVQAKKSQETQYF	.	18	few	TRBV5-1	TRBJ2-5
TGCAGTGCTCCTATTAACACTGAAGCTTTCTTT	CSAPINTEAFF	.	11	.	TRBV20-1	TRBJ1-1
TGTGCCAGCAGAATCGACAGGGCTGGGGCCAACGTCCTGACTTTC	CASRIDRAGANVLTF	TRBD1	15	few	TRBV2	TRBJ2-6